This TCR beta chain was sequenced for a study of cytomegalovirus exposure and HLA in healthy donors. Profiling relied on immunoSEQ multiplex PCR, and the TCRdb table lists in-frame clones only, not all of them. The data show 130,000 to 150,000 clones, just over 90% seen once. Study-level findings and limits: Rarity marked most TCR sequences, yet some public TCRs occurred in many donors. Overall, about 160 TCR beta chains were annotated as cytomegalovirus-associated. In a later analysis, first-cohort TCR clusters were found to tend to co-occur in the 130 or so validation repertoires.

The donors were part of the validation cohort of 95 to 150 subjects. That cohort was separate from the first cohort, which comprised 500 to 850 subjects. Comment on this clone: Its antigen is unidentified.

The junction had 8 bases not matched to a gene; V was cut back by 0 bases and J by 1 base. Germline loops: CDR1 SGHTS, CDR2 YDEGEE. CDR3 length: 18 amino acids. The chain has TRBV5-8 and TRBJ2-5, with 11 bases aligning to TRBD2. The sample was PBMCs. This TCR was recovered from a young man in good health and CMV-seronegative. The CDR3 region has the DNA TGTGCCAGCAGCTTGGGACTAGCGGGGACGACGACCCAAGAGACCCAGTACTTC. It codes for CASSLGLAGTTTQETQYF.